This T cell receptor beta chain was recorded in a study of cytomegalovirus exposure and HLA in healthy donors. Whole-study results and caveats: The likely explanation for a cluster of highly shared sequence variants was sequencing artifact. Several V segments, TRBV6-2 and TRBV6-3 among them, could not be told apart and were dropped. Many donors shared some public TCRs, even though most TCR sequences were rare.

Germline V CDR1 and CDR2: DFQATT, SNEGSKA (reference sequence). This CDR3 is 11 amino acids long. V was clipped by 3 bases and J by 5 bases, with 6 bases between them. This clone was detected only once. Its antigen is undetermined. Unrecorded immune exposure was likely among donors, who were nominally healthy when sampled. The PCR used 60 Vbeta and 13 Jbeta primers. TCRdb's table, derived via immunoSEQ multiplex PCR, lists solely in-frame clones and lacks some. The sample has over 150,000 clones; about 65% are singletons. Sequenced input: PBMCs. The TCR was taken from a woman younger than 45 in good health and CMV-seronegative. The V and J genes are TRBV20-1 and TRBJ2-3; D not resolved. The CDR3 sequence is CSASSGDTQYF. The DNA for the CDR3 is TGCAGTGCTAGTTCGGGAGATACGCAGTATTTT.